This entry is about one T cell receptor (beta chain). Its target is not known. The data are from a study of cytomegalovirus exposure and HLA in healthy donors. Primers for the PCR totalled 60 Vbeta and 13 Jbeta. Generated by immunoSEQ multiplex PCR, the TCRdb table keeps only in-frame clones and is missing some. The sample shows around 200,000 clones, about 77% of them seen only once. The V and J ends lost 4 bases and 0 bases, in that order; junction bases with no gene match: 6. This CDR3 has 15 amino acids. CDR1 is SGHNT, CDR2 YYREEE, per germline (reference sequence). Study-wide results and caveats: A later analysis linked fewer than 20,000 TCR beta sequences to HLA alleles at 0.05 false discovery rate. Likely technical artifact: a cluster of highly shared sequence variants.

This sequence originates from a man aged 25 to 45 in good health and CMV-seropositive. V gene TRBV5-4 combines with J gene TRBJ2-7, with 8 nucleotides matching TRBD2. The source material was PBMCs. The chain's CDR3 is CASSQAGVRSYEQYF. DNA for the CDR3: TGTGCCAGCAGCCAAGCGGGAGTGCGCTCCTACGAGCAGTACTTC.